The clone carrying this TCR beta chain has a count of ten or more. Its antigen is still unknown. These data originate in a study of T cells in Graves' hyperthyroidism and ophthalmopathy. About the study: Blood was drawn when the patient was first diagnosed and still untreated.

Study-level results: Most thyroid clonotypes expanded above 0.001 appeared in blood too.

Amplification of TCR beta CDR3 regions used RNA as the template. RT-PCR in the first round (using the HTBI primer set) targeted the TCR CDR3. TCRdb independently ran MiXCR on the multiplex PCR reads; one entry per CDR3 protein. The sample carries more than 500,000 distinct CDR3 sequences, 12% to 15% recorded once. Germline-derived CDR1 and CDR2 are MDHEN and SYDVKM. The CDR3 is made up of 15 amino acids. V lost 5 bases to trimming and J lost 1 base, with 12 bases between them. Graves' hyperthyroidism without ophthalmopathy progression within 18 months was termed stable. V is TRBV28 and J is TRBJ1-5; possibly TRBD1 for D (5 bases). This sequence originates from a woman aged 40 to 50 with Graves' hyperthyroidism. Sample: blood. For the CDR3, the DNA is TGTGCCAGCAGTACGAAGTCAGGGAGCAATCAGCCCCAGCATTTT. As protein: CASSTKSGSNQPQHF.